The entry that follows covers one T cell receptor (beta chain) sequence. Its antigen is not known. PCR primers comprised 60 Vbeta and 13 Jbeta primers. Produced via immunoSEQ multiplex PCR; TCRdb's table is partial and in-frame only. Of about 190,000 clones in the sample, 65% to 75% were seen once. This record belongs to a study of cytomegalovirus exposure and HLA in healthy donors. As for the study in general: Genetic ancestry analysis placed more than 80% of the 400 or so donors that were genotyped in the Caucasian-associated cluster.

Study outcomes and limitations: Association of 15,000 to 20,000 TCR beta sequences with HLA alleles was found at 0.05 false discovery rate in a later analysis.

It was healthy bone marrow donors who served as donors. This CDR3 has 15 amino acids. The ends were cut back, 1 base at V and 3 bases at J, with 11 bases in the middle. The germline gives CDR1 SGHNT, CDR2 YENEEA. The receptor comes from a man younger than 40 in good health and CMV-seropositive. Sequenced input: PBMCs. The gene calls are TRBV11-3 and TRBJ2-3, with D perhaps TRBD2 (5 bases). In DNA, the CDR3 is TGTGCCAGCAGCTTAGGGGGAAGAGGGACAGATACGCAGTATTTT. Protein: CASSLGGRGTDTQYF.